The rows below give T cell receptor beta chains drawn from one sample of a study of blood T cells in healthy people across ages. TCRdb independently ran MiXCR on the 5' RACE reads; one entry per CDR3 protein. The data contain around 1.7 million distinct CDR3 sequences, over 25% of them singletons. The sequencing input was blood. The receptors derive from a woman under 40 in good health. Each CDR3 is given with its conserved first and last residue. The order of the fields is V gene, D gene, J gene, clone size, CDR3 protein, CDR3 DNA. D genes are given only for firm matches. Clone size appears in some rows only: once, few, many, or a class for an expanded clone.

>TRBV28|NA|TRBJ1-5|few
CASTPFRGSSQHF
TGTGCCAGCACCCCCTTTCGGGGTTCATCCCAGCATTTT
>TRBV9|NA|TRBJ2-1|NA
CAGSSTTGPTVNEQFF
TGTGCCGGCAGCTCAACGACAGGTCCCACGGTAAATGAGCAGTTCTTC
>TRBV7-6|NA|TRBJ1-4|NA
CASSLALYPNVKLFF
TGTGCCAGCAGCTTAGCGCTGTATCCTAATGTAAAACTGTTTTTT
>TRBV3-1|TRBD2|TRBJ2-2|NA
CASSQAREGTGELFF
TGTGCCAGCAGCCAAGCCAGGGAGGGCACCGGGGAGCTGTTTTTT
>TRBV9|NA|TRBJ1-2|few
CASSRDSDRGYTF
TGTGCCAGCAGCAGAGACAGTGACCGGGGCTACACCTTC
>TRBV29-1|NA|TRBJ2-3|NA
CSVRSRSTDTQYF
TGCAGCGTGAGGTCACGCAGCACAGATACGCAGTATTTT
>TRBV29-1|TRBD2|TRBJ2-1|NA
CSVEWRGDNEQFF
TGCAGCGTTGAATGGCGGGGGGACAATGAGCAGTTCTTC
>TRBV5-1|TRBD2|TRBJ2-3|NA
CASSLVSAGAQDTQYF
TGCGCCAGCAGCTTGGTCTCAGCGGGAGCTCAAGATACGCAGTATTTT
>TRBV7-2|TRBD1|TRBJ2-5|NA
CAGSLAKGTGIETQYF
TGTGCCGGCAGCTTGGCCAAGGGGACAGGGATAGAGACCCAGTACTTC
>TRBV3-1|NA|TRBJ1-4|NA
CANSPQLANPSNEKLFF
TGTGCCAACAGCCCTCAATTGGCGAACCCTTCTAATGAAAAACTGTTTTTT
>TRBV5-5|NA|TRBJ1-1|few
CASSATGPGLAFF
TGTGCCAGCAGCGCGACAGGCCCTGGGTTGGCTTTCTTT
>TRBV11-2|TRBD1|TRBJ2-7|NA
CASSSLTGGSEQYF
TGTGCCAGCAGCTCGCTCACAGGGGGCTCCGAGCAGTACTTC
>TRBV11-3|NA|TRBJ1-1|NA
CASSLESWYTEAFF
TGTGCCAGCAGCTTAGAGAGTTGGTACACTGAAGCTTTCTTT
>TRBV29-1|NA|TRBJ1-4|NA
CSVLRDHGFEKLFF
TGCAGCGTTCTCCGGGACCACGGGTTTGAAAAACTGTTTTTT
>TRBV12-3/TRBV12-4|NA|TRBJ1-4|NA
CASSRDSLTGEKLFF
TGTGCCAGCAGTCGAGACTCCCTTACCGGTGAAAAACTGTTTTTT
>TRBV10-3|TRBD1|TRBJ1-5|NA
CAISGSDRAQPQHF
TGTGCCATCAGTGGGTCGGACAGGGCTCAGCCCCAGCATTTT
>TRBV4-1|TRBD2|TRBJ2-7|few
CASSQQAPVSGGFSYEQYF
TGCGCCAGCAGCCAACAAGCCCCAGTTAGCGGGGGGTTTTCCTACGAGCAGTACTTC
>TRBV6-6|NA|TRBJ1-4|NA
CASRPGQTNEKLFF
TGTGCCAGCAGGCCGGGGCAGACTAATGAAAAACTGTTTTTT
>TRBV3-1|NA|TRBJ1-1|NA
CASSHDRPVEAFF
TGTGCCAGCAGCCACGACAGACCCGTTGAAGCTTTCTTT
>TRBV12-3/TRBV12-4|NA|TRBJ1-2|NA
CASSPLTGRGGYTF
TGTGCCAGCAGTCCCCTAACAGGGCGTGGCGGCTACACCTTC
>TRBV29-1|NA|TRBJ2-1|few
CSAWSGLGNEQFF
TGCAGCGCCTGGAGCGGTTTAGGAAATGAGCAGTTCTTC
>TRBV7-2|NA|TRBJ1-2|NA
CASSFWTQGYTF
TGTGCCAGCAGCTTTTGGACGCAAGGCTACACCTTC
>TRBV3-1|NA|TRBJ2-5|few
CASSQPGTARVKQYF
TGTGCCAGCAGCCAACCCGGGACGGCGAGAGTGAAGCAGTACTTC
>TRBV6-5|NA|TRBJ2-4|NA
CVSSPGPLAKNIQYF
TGTGTCAGCAGTCCAGGGCCCCTAGCCAAAAACATTCAGTACTTC
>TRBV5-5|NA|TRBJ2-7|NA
CASSFLPGLELYEQYF
TGTGCCAGCAGTTTTCTGCCGGGACTGGAACTCTACGAGCAGTACTTC
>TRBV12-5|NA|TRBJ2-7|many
CASGLASEGRRRVEQYF
TGTGCTAGTGGTTTGGCCAGCGAGGGTCGCCGGCGGGTCGAGCAGTACTTC
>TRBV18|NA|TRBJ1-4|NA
CASSPMSATNEKLFF
TGTGCCAGCTCACCAATGTCAGCAACTAATGAAAAACTGTTTTTT
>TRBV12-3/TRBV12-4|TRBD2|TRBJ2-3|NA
CASSLEAGGRKTQYF
TGTGCCAGCAGTTTAGAAGCGGGGGGGCGGAAGACGCAGTATTTT
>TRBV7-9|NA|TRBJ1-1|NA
CASSLAGRGTHTEAFF
TGTGCCAGCAGCTTAGCCGGGCGAGGGACCCACACTGAAGCTTTCTTT
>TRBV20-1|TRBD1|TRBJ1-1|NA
CSARDQGTGDTEAFF
TGCAGTGCTAGAGACCAAGGGACAGGGGACACTGAAGCTTTCTTT
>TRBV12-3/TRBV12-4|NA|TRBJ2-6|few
CASSPGLQTANVLTF
TGTGCCAGCAGTCCGGGGCTTCAGACGGCCAACGTCCTGACTTTC
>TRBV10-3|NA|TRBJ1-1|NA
CAILGVIGNTEAFF
TGTGCCATCTTGGGTGTAATCGGGAACACTGAAGCTTTCTTT
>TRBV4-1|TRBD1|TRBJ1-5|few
CASSQEGTGGDQPQHF
TGCGCCAGCAGCCAAGAAGGGACAGGGGGTGATCAGCCCCAGCATTTT
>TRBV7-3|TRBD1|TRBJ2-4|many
CASSPGTGGSEAKNIQYF
TGTGCCAGCAGCCCCGGGACAGGGGGCTCGGAGGCCAAAAACATTCAGTACTTC
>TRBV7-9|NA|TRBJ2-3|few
CASSLLGRTDTQYF
TGTGCCAGCAGCTTATTAGGGAGGACAGATACGCAGTATTTT
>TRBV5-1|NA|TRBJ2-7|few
CASSKPENSYEQYF
TGCGCCAGCAGCAAACCGGAAAACTCCTACGAGCAGTACTTC
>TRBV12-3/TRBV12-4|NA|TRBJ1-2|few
CASSPPGTLYGYTF
TGTGCCAGCAGTCCTCCCGGGACCCTATATGGCTACACCTTC
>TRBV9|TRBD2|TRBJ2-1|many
CASSAGLAPDNEQFF
TGTGCCAGCAGCGCGGGACTAGCCCCTGACAATGAGCAGTTCTTC
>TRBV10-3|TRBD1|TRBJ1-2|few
CATADRTGSYGYTF
TGTGCCACCGCCGACCGGACAGGGTCTTATGGCTACACCTTC
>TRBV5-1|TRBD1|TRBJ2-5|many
CASRSRDRQETQYF
TGCGCCAGCAGAAGTCGGGACAGGCAAGAGACCCAGTACTTC
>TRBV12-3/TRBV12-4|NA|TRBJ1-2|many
CASSLASGFYGYTF
TGTGCCAGCAGTTTAGCGTCGGGTTTCTATGGCTACACCTTC
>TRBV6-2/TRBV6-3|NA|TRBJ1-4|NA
CASTETDEKLFF
TGTGCCAGTACAGAGACCGATGAAAAACTGTTTTTT
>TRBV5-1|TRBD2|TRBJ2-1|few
CASSLDTLAGGDEQFF
TGCGCCAGCAGCTTGGATACCCTAGCGGGAGGTGATGAGCAGTTCTTC
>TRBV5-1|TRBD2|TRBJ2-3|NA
CASSLGRAGSTDTQYF
TGCGCCAGCAGCTTGGGTCGAGCGGGGAGCACAGATACGCAGTATTTT
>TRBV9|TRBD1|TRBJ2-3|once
CASSRGLLGAQYF
TGTGCCAGCAGCAGGGGGCTTCTCGGCGCGCAGTATTTT
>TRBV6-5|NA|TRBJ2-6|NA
CASSWAGSGSGRGANVLTF
TGTGCCAGCAGTTGGGCTGGTAGCGGTTCGGGGCGAGGGGCCAACGTCCTGACTTTC
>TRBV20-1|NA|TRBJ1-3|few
CSARARHIFSSGNTIYF
TGCAGTGCTAGAGCTAGACACATCTTCAGCTCTGGAAACACCATATATTTT
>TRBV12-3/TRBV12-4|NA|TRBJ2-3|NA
CASTARDTDAQYF
TGTGCCAGCACGGCCAGAGACACAGATGCGCAGTATTTT
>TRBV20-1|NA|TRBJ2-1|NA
CSASPGVWGGDEQFF
TGCAGTGCTTCCCCTGGGGTGTGGGGGGGCGATGAGCAGTTCTTC
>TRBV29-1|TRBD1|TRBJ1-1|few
CSVAGGELAEAFF
TGCAGCGTGGCAGGGGGAGAGTTAGCTGAAGCTTTCTTT
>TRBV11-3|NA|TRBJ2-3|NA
CASSLGTERDTQYF
TGTGCCAGCAGCTTAGGCACTGAGAGAGATACGCAGTATTTT
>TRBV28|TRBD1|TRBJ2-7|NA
CASSSTRQGAYEQYF
TGTGCCAGCAGCAGCACTCGACAGGGCGCCTACGAGCAGTACTTC
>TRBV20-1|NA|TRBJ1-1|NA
CSARDHGGNTEAFF
TGCAGTGCTAGAGATCACGGGGGGAACACTGAAGCTTTCTTT
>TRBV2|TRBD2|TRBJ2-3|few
CASNKGLAGTTDTQYF
TGTGCCAGCAACAAGGGACTAGCGGGGACCACAGATACGCAGTATTTT
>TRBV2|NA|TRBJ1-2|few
CASSEVGTAVNYGYTF
TGTGCCAGCAGTGAAGTGGGGACGGCTGTTAACTATGGCTACACCTTC